The next 5 T cell receptor beta chains were all read from a single sample in a study of T-cell reconstitution after alpha-beta-depleted transplantation in children. It was with unique molecular identifiers that the TCRbeta library was prepared. Via MiXCR, TCRdb re-called the PCR reads, giving one row per CDR3 protein. The sample comprises approximately 85,000 distinct CDR3 sequences, 14% of which are singletons, and 25% to 30% rests with the top ten. The starting material was PBMCs, mostly from graft donor cells, obtained 180 days after TCRalphabeta/CD19-depleted stem cell transplant. All receptors derive from a male patient under 10 years old who had a stem cell transplant for acute lymphoblastic leukemia, so the T cells may come from the graft donor.

The CDR3 spells CASSFLSGAETQYF. CDR3 DNA: TGTGCCAGCAGCTTCCTTTCGGGGGCCGAGACCCAGTACTTC. The V call is TRBV7-2, the J call TRBJ2-5; D possibly uses TRBD1 or TRBD2 (6 bases each). Germline V lookup: CDR1 SGHTA, CDR2 FQGNSA. The CDR3 runs to 14 residues. V was cut by 3 bases and J by 5 bases, with 13 bases left in between.

The rearrangement uses TRBV28 and TRBJ1-5; D ambiguous. V was cut by 6 bases and J by 6 bases, with 12 bases left in between. Germline V gene sequence: CDR1 MDHEN, CDR2 SYDVKM. The CDR3 has 13 amino acids. The CDR3 DNA sequence: TGTGCCAGCAGCCGTGGATCAATTCAGCCCCAGCATTTT. Amino acids: CASSRGSIQPQHF.

The CDR3 nucleotides read TGCGCCAGCAGCCTCGACAGTTCCTCCTACAATGAGCAGTTCTTC. Translated: CASSLDSSSYNEQFF. The chain links TRBV5-1 to TRBJ2-1; tentatively, D is TRBD1 (5 bases). The CDR3 is made up of 15 amino acids. CDR1 and CDR2 from the germline V gene are SGHRS and YFSETQ. Trimming pared 4 bases from V and 0 bases from J, leaving 11 bases between.

This clonotype came up a few times. The chain employs TRBV7-9 and TRBJ1-1; tentative D call: TRBD1 (6 bases). This CDR3 region has 15 residues. Trimming took 4 bases from V and 6 from J, leaving 18 bases between them. The germline V gene encodes CDR1 SEHNR and CDR2 FQNEAQ (reference sequence). The CDR3 DNA follows: TGTGCCAGCAGCTCCCGACAGGACCCTCGCCCTGAAGCTTTCTTT. This translates into CASSSRQDPRPEAFF.

This clonotype was observed a handful of times. J is TRBJ2-1 and V is TRBV27; D is ambiguous. CDR3 length equals 12 residues. CDR1 is MNHEY and CDR2 is SMNVEV in the germline V gene (reference sequence). V was cut by 5 bases and J by 5 bases, with 7 bases left in between. CDR3 sequence reads: CASSPTHNEQFF. The CDR3 DNA reads as TGTGCCAGCAGTCCCACACACAATGAGCAGTTCTTC.